This T cell receptor beta chain appears in the sequencing data of a study of CD4 T cells in relation to SARS-CoV-2 and coronaviruses. Notes on the study in general: Each donor contributed either pre-pandemic or post-infection samples, not both.

Measured with immunoSEQ multiplex PCR; TCRdb has only the in-frame clones, and not every one. The top ten clones hold 11% to 15% of a sample with tens of thousands of clones, 78% of them seen once. With respect to this clone: Antigen: not known.

The unexposed donors gave CD4+ T cells in about 2010-2019, prior to COVID-19. Isolation of CD4+ T cells took place after nine to ten days in culture. Germline V gives CDR1 SGHAT, CDR2 FQNNGV. The CDR3 has 15 residues. Trimming removed 5 bases from V and 4 bases from J; junction bases left unmatched: 6. The chain has TRBV11-2 and TRBJ2-7, with 12 bases lining up with TRBD1. Material for sequencing was CD4+ T cells from PBMCs, cultured in vitro. The sequence was collected from a human donor in good health. CDR3 sequence (DNA): TGTGCCAGCAGCCCGGGGACAGGGGGCTGGTACGAGCAGTACTTC. Translating gives CASSPGTGGWYEQYF.